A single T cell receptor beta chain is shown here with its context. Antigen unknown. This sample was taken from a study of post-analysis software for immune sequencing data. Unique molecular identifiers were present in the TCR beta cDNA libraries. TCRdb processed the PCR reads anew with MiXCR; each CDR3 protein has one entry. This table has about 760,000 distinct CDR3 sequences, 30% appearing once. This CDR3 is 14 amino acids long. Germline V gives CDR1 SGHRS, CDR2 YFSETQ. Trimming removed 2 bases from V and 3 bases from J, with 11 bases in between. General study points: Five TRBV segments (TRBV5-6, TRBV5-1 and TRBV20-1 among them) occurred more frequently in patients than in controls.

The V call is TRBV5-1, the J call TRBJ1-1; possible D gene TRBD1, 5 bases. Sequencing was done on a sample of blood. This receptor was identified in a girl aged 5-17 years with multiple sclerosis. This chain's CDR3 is CASSLSGSDTEAFF. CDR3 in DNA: TGCGCCAGCAGCTTATCAGGGTCGGACACTGAAGCTTTCTTT.